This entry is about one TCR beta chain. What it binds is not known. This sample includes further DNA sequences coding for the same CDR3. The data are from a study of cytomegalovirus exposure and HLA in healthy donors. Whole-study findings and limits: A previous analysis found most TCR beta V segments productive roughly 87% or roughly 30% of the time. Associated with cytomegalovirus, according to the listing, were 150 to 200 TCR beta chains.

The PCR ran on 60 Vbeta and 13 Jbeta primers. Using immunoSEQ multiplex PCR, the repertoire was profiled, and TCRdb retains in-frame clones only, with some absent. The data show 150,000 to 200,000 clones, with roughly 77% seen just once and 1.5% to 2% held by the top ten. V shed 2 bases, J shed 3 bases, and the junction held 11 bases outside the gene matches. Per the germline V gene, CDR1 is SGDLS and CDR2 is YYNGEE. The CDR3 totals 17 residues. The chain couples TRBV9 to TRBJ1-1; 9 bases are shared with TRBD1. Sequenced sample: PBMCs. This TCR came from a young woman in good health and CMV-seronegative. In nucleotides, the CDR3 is TGTGCCAGCAGCGTGGTGTCTAAAGGGACAGGGTACACTGAAGCTTTCTTT. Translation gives CASSVVSKGTGYTEAFF.